This TCR beta chain was recorded in a study of blood T cell repertoires in COVID-19. Study background: COVID-19 samples, acute and convalescent, were from the United States, Italy and Spain. Sources were T cells, B-cell-depleted T cells, or PBMCs; the material itself was cDNA or gDNA.

As processed by the authors: Reference gene primer amplification yielded estimated nucleated cell counts. Here immunoSEQ multiplex PCR was the method, and the copy in TCRdb shows in-frame clones only, minus some. That table supplies the V and J calls and clone size; D and trimming were determined from the DNA. Found here are under 300,000 clones, over 80% of them singletons; the top ten hold roughly 4.6%. The CDR3 consists of 19 residues. Germline V CDR1 and CDR2: LNHNV, YYDKDF (reference sequence). J gave up 1 base and V 3 bases, and 12 bases lay outside the gene matches. Specimen: peripheral blood. The chain couples TRBV15 to TRBJ2-1, with TRBD2 identical over 10 bases. The sequence was collected from a man in his sixties who had recovered from COVID-19. CDR3 nucleotides: TGTGCCACCAGCAGCGGGGGGCTAGCGGGAGTAGCATCCTACAATGAGCAGTTCTTC. Protein: CATSSGGLAGVASYNEQFF.